In this sample, the clone carrying this T cell receptor (beta chain) turned up a few times. No antigen is known for it. The CDR3 consists of 17 residues. The J segment lost 8 bases and the V segment lost 5 bases, leaving 16 bases of the junction unmatched. Germline values: CDR1 SGHTA, CDR2 FQGNSA. This record belongs to a study of T cell repertoires in cytomegalovirus infection. Study as a whole: CMV epitopes that were recently identified and HLA-C-restricted were used alongside well-studied HLA-B-restricted ones.

Points from the study as a whole: Dominating the ex vivo response were HLA-C-restricted CMV-specific TCR beta clonotypes.

One entry per CDR3 protein results from TCRdb running MiXCR on the reads. Among 450,000 to 550,000 distinct CDR3 sequences, under 55% were seen once, and the ten largest hold about 41%. This chain joins TRBV7-2 and TRBJ2-2; TRBD2 agrees at 8 bases. Sequencing used cultured PBMCs, obtained from culture after CMV antigen stimulation. The receptor was isolated from a human donor in good health (CMV status not recorded). Some clones in this sample may be carry-over from other donors' samples. The CDR3 spells CASSPPVAGNPGGELFF. In DNA, the CDR3 is TGTGCCAGCAGCCCTCCGGTAGCGGGAAACCCCGGTGGGGAGCTGTTTTTT.